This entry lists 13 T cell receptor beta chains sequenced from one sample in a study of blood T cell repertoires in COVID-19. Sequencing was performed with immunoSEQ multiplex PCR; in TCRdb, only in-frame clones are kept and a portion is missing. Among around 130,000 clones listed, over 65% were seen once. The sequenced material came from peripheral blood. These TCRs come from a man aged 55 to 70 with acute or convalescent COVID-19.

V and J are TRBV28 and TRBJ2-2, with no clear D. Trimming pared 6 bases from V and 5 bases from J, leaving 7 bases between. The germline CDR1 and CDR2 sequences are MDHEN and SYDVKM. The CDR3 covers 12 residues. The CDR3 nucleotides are TGTGCCAGCAGGGCCGGGACCGGGGAGCTGTTTTTT. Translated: CASRAGTGELFF.

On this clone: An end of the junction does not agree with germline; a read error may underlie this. In DNA form, the CDR3 reads TGCAGCGTTGGCGGCAGCCAAAAGACCCAGTACTTC. Translating gives CSVGGSQKTQYF. J is TRBJ2-5 and V is TRBV29-1, with no clear D. The CDR3 extends over 12 amino acids. CDR1 SQVTM and CDR2 ANQGSEA come from the germline V gene.

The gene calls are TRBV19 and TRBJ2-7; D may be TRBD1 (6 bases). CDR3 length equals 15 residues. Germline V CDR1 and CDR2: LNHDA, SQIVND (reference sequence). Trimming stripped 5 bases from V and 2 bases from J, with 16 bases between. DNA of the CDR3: TGTGCCAGTAGTCTATCACAACAGGGTGCCTACGAGCAGTACTTC. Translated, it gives CASSLSQQGAYEQYF.

The CDR3, as DNA: TGTGCCAGCAGCCCCACAGGGTACCAAGAGACCCAGTACTTC. Amino acid sequence: CASSPTGYQETQYF. The V gene is TRBV7-9, the J gene TRBJ2-5, with D perhaps TRBD1 (6 bases). Germline CDR1 SEHNR, CDR2 FQNEAQ (reference sequence). Trimming left V 5 bases short and J 0 bases short, with 10 bases between. The CDR3 length is 14 residues.

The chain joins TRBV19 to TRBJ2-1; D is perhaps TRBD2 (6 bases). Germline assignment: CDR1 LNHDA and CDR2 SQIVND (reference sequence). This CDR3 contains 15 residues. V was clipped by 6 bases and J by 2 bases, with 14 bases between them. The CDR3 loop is CASRPPGVAYNEQFF. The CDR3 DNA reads TGTGCCAGTAGACCCCCGGGGGTCGCCTACAATGAGCAGTTCTTC.

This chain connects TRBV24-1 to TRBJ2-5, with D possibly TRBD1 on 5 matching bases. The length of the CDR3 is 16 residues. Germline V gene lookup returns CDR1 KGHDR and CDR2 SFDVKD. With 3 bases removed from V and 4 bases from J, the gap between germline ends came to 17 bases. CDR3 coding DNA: TGTGCCACCAGTGATGGGGCAGCTCGCCTGTCAGAGACCCAGTACTTC. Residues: CATSDGAARLSETQYF.

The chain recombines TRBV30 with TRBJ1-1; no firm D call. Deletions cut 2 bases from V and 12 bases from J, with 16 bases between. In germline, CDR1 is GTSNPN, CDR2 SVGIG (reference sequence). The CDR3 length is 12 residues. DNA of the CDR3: TGTGCCTGGAGTCCCCTTTTACGCGGGCCTTTCTTT. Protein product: CAWSPLLRGPFF.

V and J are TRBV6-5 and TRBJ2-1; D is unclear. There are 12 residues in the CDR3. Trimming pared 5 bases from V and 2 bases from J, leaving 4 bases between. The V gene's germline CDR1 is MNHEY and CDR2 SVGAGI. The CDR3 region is CASSHTYNEQFF. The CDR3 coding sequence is TGTGCCAGCAGTCACACCTACAATGAGCAGTTCTTC.

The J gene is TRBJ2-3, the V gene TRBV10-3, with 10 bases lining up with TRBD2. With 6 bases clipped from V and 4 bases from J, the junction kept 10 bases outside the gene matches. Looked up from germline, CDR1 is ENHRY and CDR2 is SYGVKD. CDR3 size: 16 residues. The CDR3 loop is CAISEISSGRSDTQYF. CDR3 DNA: TGTGCCATCAGCGAAATTTCTAGCGGGAGATCAGATACGCAGTATTTT.

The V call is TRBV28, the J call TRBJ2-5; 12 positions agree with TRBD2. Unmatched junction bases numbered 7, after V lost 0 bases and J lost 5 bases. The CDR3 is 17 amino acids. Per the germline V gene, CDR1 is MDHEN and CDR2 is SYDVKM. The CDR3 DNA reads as TGTGCCAGCAGTTTATGGTCTAGCGGGAGGGGGCGTGAGACCCAGTACTTC. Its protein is CASSLWSSGRGRETQYF.

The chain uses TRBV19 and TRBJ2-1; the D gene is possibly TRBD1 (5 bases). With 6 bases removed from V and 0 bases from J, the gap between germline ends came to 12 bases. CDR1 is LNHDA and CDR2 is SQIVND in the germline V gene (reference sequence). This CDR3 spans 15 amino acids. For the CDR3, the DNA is TGTGCCAGTAGATTAACAGGAGTCTCCTACAATGAGCAGTTCTTC. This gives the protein CASRLTGVSYNEQFF.

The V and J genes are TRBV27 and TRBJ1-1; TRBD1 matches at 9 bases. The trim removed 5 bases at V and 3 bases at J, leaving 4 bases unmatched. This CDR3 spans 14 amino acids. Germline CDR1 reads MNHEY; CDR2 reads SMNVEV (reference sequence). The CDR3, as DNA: TGTGCCAGCAGTAAGGGGGACAGGGACACTGAAGCTTTCTTT. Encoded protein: CASSKGDRDTEAFF.

The CDR3 protein is CASSLGTGNTEQYF. The CDR3 DNA reads as TGTGCCAGCAGCTTGGGAACAGGGAATACCGAGCAGTACTTC. This chain links TRBV9 with TRBJ2-7; maybe TRBD1 (6 bases). This CDR3 has 14 amino acids. The germline CDR1 and CDR2 sequences are SGDLS and YYNGEE. V shed 4 bases and J shed 6 bases, with 17 bases lying between them.